The TCR beta chain under discussion was sequenced for a study of blood T cell repertoires in COVID-19. At the level of the study: Material from acute and convalescent COVID-19 was sourced from the United States, Italy and Spain. The analysed material was cDNA or gDNA that came from T cells, B-cell-depleted T cells, or PBMCs.

This clone was found a few times. Per the original data handling: It was from reference gene primer amplification that nucleated cell counts were estimated. Only in-frame clones appear in the TCRdb table, and some are missing; sequencing was by immunoSEQ multiplex PCR. The DNA was the basis for D and trimming; V, J and clone size are from that table. Found here are about 17,000 clones, 86% of them singletons; the top ten hold about 16%. The clonotype was recovered from a human donor with active COVID-19. The donor label of this sample is uncertain. The sequenced sample consisted of peripheral blood.

The CDR3 loop is CASSLQGENQPQHF. CDR3 sequence (DNA): TGTGCCAGTAGTCTCCAGGGGGAGAATCAGCCCCAGCATTTT. The chain joins TRBV19 to TRBJ1-5; 7 bases map to TRBD1. The CDR3 runs 14 residues. In germline, CDR1 is LNHDA, CDR2 SQIVND (reference sequence). V shed 5 bases and J 4 bases; nucleotides not matched to a gene: 5.